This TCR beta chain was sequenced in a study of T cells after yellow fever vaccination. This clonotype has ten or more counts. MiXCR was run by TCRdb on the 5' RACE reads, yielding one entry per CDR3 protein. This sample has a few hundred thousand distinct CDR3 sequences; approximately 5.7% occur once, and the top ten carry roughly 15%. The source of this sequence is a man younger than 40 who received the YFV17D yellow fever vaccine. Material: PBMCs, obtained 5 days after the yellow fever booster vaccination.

The CDR3 reads CASSAGFSSYEQYF. The CDR3 nucleotides read TGTGCCAGCAGTGCTGGTTTTAGCTCCTACGAGCAGTACTTC. This chain joins TRBV2 and TRBJ2-7; D is uncertain. Between the trimmed V and J ends, which lost 4 bases and 0 bases, there was a span of 10 bases. Germline V gene lookup returns CDR1 SNHLY and CDR2 FYNNEI. The CDR3 totals 14 residues.